This TCR beta chain came from a study of T cells in Graves' hyperthyroidism and ophthalmopathy (dated by TCRdb to between 2018 and 2021). About the study as a whole: Peripheral blood was sampled at the time of initial diagnosis, prior to any treatment. In roughly six Graves' hyperthyroidism patients, the study also compared T-cell repertoires from thyroid tissue with T-cell repertoires from blood. To identify distinguishing TCR V-J signatures, a discovery cohort of 90 to 100 patients was used, comprising 40 to 45 with Graves' ophthalmopathy and around 57 with stable Graves' hyperthyroidism. According to the paper, TCR Vbeta CDR3 sequencing was carried out on roughly 130 peripheral blood samples, which came from under 50 ophthalmopathy, some 73 hyperthyroidism and about 17 progressor patients. Prospective prediction of ophthalmopathy was tested in an independent validation cohort consisting of about 19 hyperthyroidism patients and around 16 patients who later progressed to ophthalmopathy. After sampling, hyperthyroidism patients received methimazole starting at 30 mg daily, and ophthalmopathy patients received high-dose intravenous methylprednisolone. The roughly 94 discovery patients were randomly split 7:3 into training and test sets.

General findings and caveats noted by the study authors: A 13 V-J signature model separated ophthalmopathy from stable hyperthyroidism, with roughly 88% sensitivity and 81.08% specificity in cross-validation and 80%/75% in testing. Most expanded thyroid clonotypes (frequency above 0.001) were also found in blood, which suggests that blood repertoires may mirror thyroid immune responses. No statistical method was used to fix the sample size in advance, and group allocation was not hidden from the investigators. During validation, the model predicted progression to ophthalmopathy a median of about 5.9 months ahead of onset, with almost 71% sensitivity and more than 72% specificity.

In the ophthalmopathy patients, disease was moderately to severely active, with a Clinical Activity Score of 3 or more, a NOSPECS grade of 4 or more, and a duration of less than 3 months. Any patient with an uncontrolled infection, another autoimmune disease, pregnancy or lactation was excluded. Diagnoses relied on clinical symptoms, serum thyroxine and TRAb, thyroid ultrasound and orbital computed tomography. PBMCs were isolated from 10 ml of fresh peripheral blood by Ficoll-Paque density gradient centrifugation. Trizol reagent was used to extract total RNA, and RNA quality was then checked on an Agilent 2100 Bioanalyzer. As for this clonotype: There is no known antigen for this receptor. The record has no base qualities; no much larger clone is one base away.

The CDR3 runs 14 residues from the cysteine to the phenylalanine. The retained sequence is limited to the CDR3, 42 bases, with the frame set at the first base. Trimming removed 0 bases from V and 9 bases from J, leaving 13 bases between the germline ends. CDR1 and CDR2 (SGDLS, YYNGEE) derive from the germline V gene. TCR beta CDR3 regions were amplified from RNA transcripts. A first-round RT-PCR of the TCR CDR3 used the HTBI primer set with the Qiagen OneStep RT-PCR kit. Libraries were constructed in a second round of multiplex PCR, after which size selection and purification were carried out. Libraries were sequenced paired-end with 100 bp reads on an Illumina HiSeq2000. Processing in the source paper ran as follows. Raw data were processed with SOAPnuke, discarding reads with adapters, uncalled bases, mean Phred below 15, or no exact constant-primer or identifier match. High-quality paired reads were merged with COPE v1.2.5, and unique nucleotide sequences were defined as clonotypes. MiTCR v1.1 was used to align the clonotypes against IMGT TRBV, TRBD and TRBJ reference segments. Only V-J combinations with frequency above 0.0001, covering 99% to 99.2% of repertoires, were analysed. A TCS score was defined as the ratio of F50 (clonal expansion) to E x V (chaos), with BLOSUM62-based TCRdist applied between CDR3 peptides within each V-J. Welch's t-statistics and random forest reduced several hundred V-J features to under 15, which were used in a naive Bayes classifier (R e1071). TCRdb passed the public sequencing reads through fastp at Q25 and MiXCR, retaining productive beta sequences. Rows are unified per CDR3 protein, each entry keeping the most common DNA and genes. These V and J calls rely on TCRdb rather than the paper's analysis. Present in this sample are some 490,000 distinct CDR3 sequences, about 22% of which were seen just once. About 53% of the sample belongs to the ten largest clones.

The rearrangement combines TRBV9 with TRBJ2-1, with a tentative D call of TRBD1 or TRBD2, each matching 5 bases. The sample comprised blood. This clonotype originated in a woman in her sixties or seventies with Graves' ophthalmopathy. The DNA sequence is as follows: TGTGCCAGCAGCGTAGGGTCGGAGAGGGGTGAGCAGTTCTTC. Its translation is CASSVGSERGEQFF.